The 16 T cell receptor beta chains listed next were all sequenced from one sample in a study of blood T cell repertoires in COVID-19. The assay was immunoSEQ multiplex PCR, and TCRdb's table has in-frame clones only and misses some. The data hold 75,000 to 100,000 clones, with about 83% observed a single time. Input material: peripheral blood. The receptor source for this set is a woman of 80 years or more with acute or convalescent COVID-19.

This chain uses TRBV4-3 with TRBJ2-1; the match to TRBD2 covers 10 bases. With 0 bases clipped from V and 9 bases from J, the junction kept 8 bases outside the gene matches. The CDR3 spans 16 residues. Germline values: CDR1 LGHNA, CDR2 YSLEER. Here the CDR3 reads CASSQDPPSGSTEQFF. The CDR3 DNA reads as TGCGCCAGCAGCCAAGATCCACCTAGCGGGAGCACTGAGCAGTTCTTC.

This clone was detected once. The chain recombines TRBV19 with TRBJ2-1; the D gene is possibly TRBD2 (5 bases). This CDR3 is built from 15 residues. V lost 5 bases and J lost 2, with 13 bases in between. CDR1 and CDR2 (germline): LNHDA, SQIVND (reference sequence). This CDR3 is CASSLQDYPYNEQFF. For the CDR3, the DNA is TGTGCCAGTAGTCTGCAAGACTATCCCTACAATGAGCAGTTCTTC.

This clone showed up just once. This chain joins TRBV5-1 and TRBJ1-1; D gene uncertain. CDR3 length: 13 amino acids. Trimming cost V 5 bases and J 3 bases, with 11 bases left between them. Per the germline V gene, CDR1 is SGHRS and CDR2 is YFSETQ. This CDR3 reads CASRREPDTEAFF. The CDR3 bases are TGCGCCAGCAGGAGGGAACCAGACACTGAAGCTTTCTTT.

This chain links TRBV4-1 with TRBJ2-1; no firm D call. Germline V lookup: CDR1 MGHRA, CDR2 YSYEKL. The V end lost 2 bases, the J end lost 2 bases, and 4 bases lay between the germline ends. The CDR3 has 13 amino acids. In nucleotides, the CDR3 is TGCGCCAGCAGCCAAAGCGCCTACAATGAGCAGTTCTTC. Amino acid sequence: CASSQSAYNEQFF.

The table lists this clone with a few counts. The rearrangement uses TRBV5-6 and TRBJ2-7; no firm D call. Germline V CDR1 and CDR2: SGHDT, YYEEEE. CDR3 length: 13 residues. Trimming took off 4 bases at V and 0 bases at J, with 8 bases between the two ends. Here the CDR3 DNA reads TGTGCCAGCAGCCCCCGACACTCCTACGAGCAGTACTTC. As protein: CASSPRHSYEQYF. The full variable domain, rest sourced from reference TRBV5-6 and TRBJ2-7, is DAGVTQSPTHLIKTRGQQVTLRCSPKSGHDTVSWYQQALGQGPQFIFQYYEEEERQRGNFPDRFSGHQFPNYSSELNVNALLLGDSALYLCASSPRHSYEQYFGPGTRLTVT.

This clone was detected only a few times. CDR3 nucleotide sequence: TGTGCCATTAGACAGGGTGACTATGGCTACACCTTC. It translates to CAIRQGDYGYTF. The chain uses TRBV25-1 and TRBJ1-2; 7 bases map to TRBD1. In germline, CDR1 is MGHDK, CDR2 SYGVNS. CDR3 size: 12 residues. V was clipped by 10 bases and J by 3 bases; unmatched bases: 5.

This chain connects TRBV11-2 to TRBJ2-7; 12 bases are shared with TRBD2. Germline values: CDR1 SGHAT, CDR2 FQNNGV. The V segment lost 1 base and the J segment 5 bases; nucleotides outside the gene matches: 6. The CDR3 covers 16 residues. This chain's CDR3 is CASSLVLAGGPHEQYF. Here the CDR3 DNA reads TGTGCCAGCAGCTTAGTGCTAGCGGGAGGGCCTCACGAGCAGTACTTC.

This clone occurred once. The rearrangement uses TRBV3-1 (or the pseudogene TRBV3-2) and TRBJ2-3; D is possibly TRBD1 (5 bases). This CDR3 is 14 amino acids long. With 4 bases removed from V and 7 bases from J, the gap between germline ends came to 15 bases. Germline CDR1 and CDR2: LGHDT and YNNKEL (reference sequence). CDR3 protein: CASSPIGRVHTQYF. The CDR3 region has the DNA TGTGCCAGCAGCCCAATAGGCAGGGTCCATACGCAGTATTTT.

J is TRBJ1-5 and V is TRBV2, with 8 bases identical to TRBD1. The V gene end was trimmed by 11 bases and the J gene end by 4 bases; junction bases not matched to a gene: 7. CDR1 and CDR2 from the germline V gene are SNHLY and FYNNEI. This CDR3 has 13 residues. The CDR3 reads CAGGQARNQPQHF. The CDR3 coding sequence is TGTGCCGGGGGACAGGCAAGAAATCAGCCCCAGCATTTT.

J is TRBJ2-3 and V is TRBV5-1, with 8 bases identical to TRBD1. Germline V lookup: CDR1 SGHRS, CDR2 YFSETQ. With V trimmed by 2 bases and J by 6 bases, 8 bases remained unmatched. This CDR3 has 15 residues. The CDR3 nucleotides are TGCGCCAGCAGCTTTCAGGCAGGGGGCGAGGATACGCAGTATTTT. Protein sequence: CASSFQAGGEDTQYF.

The chain combines TRBV27 with TRBJ2-1; TRBD1 is a possible D gene (5 bases). The CDR3 is made up of 13 amino acids. Per germline, CDR1 MNHEY and CDR2 SMNVEV (reference sequence). V gave up 6 bases and J gave up 4 bases, with 10 bases separating them. The CDR3: CASRVSGYNEQFF. The CDR3, as DNA: TGTGCCAGCAGGGTGTCAGGGTACAATGAGCAGTTCTTC.

This clone showed up just once. The V gene is TRBV18, the J gene TRBJ1-2; TRBD1 matches 10 bases. CDR3 length: 14 amino acids. In germline, CDR1 is KGHSH, CDR2 LQKENI. The V segment lost 4 bases and the J segment 4 bases; nucleotides outside the gene matches: 3. This chain's CDR3 is CASSLDRGPYGYTF. Here the CDR3 DNA reads TGTGCCAGCTCACTCGACAGGGGGCCCTATGGCTACACCTTC.

The CDR3 nucleotides read TGTGCCAGCACCCGGGTGGGGGCGCGGTACAATGAGCAGTTCTTC. Translation: CASTRVGARYNEQFF. This rearrangement joins TRBV6-5 to TRBJ2-1; a weak D match, TRBD1 (6 bases). CDR1 and CDR2 (germline): MNHEY, SVGAGI. V lost 7 bases and J lost 4, with 17 bases in between. The CDR3 consists of 15 residues.

This clone showed up just a few times. The chain employs TRBV5-8 and TRBJ2-1; 10 nucleotides line up with TRBD2. The CDR3 contains 17 residues. V trimming: 4 bases; J trimming: 0 bases; junction bases outside the gene matches: 7. Germline V gene data show CDR1 as SGHTS and CDR2 as YDEGEE. The CDR3 DNA is TGTGCCAGCAGCCCGGGACTAGCGAGAACCTCCTACAATGAGCAGTTCTTC. Amino acids: CASSPGLARTSYNEQFF. Based on the CDR3 plus reference TRBV5-8 and TRBJ2-1, the full variable domain is EAGVTQSPTHLIKTRGQQATLRCSPISGHTSVYWYQQALGLGLQFLLWYDEGEERNRGNFPPRFSGRQFPNYSSELNVNALELEDSALYLCASSPGLARTSYNEQFFGPGTRLTVL.

The rearrangement links TRBV28 to TRBJ1-4; D might be TRBD1 (5 bases). The CDR3 has 14 residues. The germline V gene encodes CDR1 MDHEN and CDR2 SYDVKM. Trimming removed 2 bases from V and 4 bases from J, with 8 bases in between. CDR3 nucleotide sequence: TGTGCCAGCAGTTTAACAGGTTATAATGAAAAACTGTTTTTT. It yields the protein CASSLTGYNEKLFF.

The chain uses TRBV5-4 and TRBJ1-2, with a possible D match to TRBD1 (6 bases). Looked up from germline, CDR1 is SGHNT and CDR2 is YYREEE (reference sequence). This CDR3 has 14 amino acids. The V end was cut by 4 bases, the J end by 2 bases, with 12 bases between. The CDR3 DNA reads TGTGCCAGCAGCCCGCCAGGGGACAACTATGGCTACACCTTC. This gives the protein CASSPPGDNYGYTF.